Presented here are 2 T cell receptor beta chains from one specimen sequenced in a study of graft-versus-host responses after intestinal transplantation. Antigen specificity for these receptors is unknown. The data were produced by immunoSEQ multiplex PCR, yet TCRdb's version contains in-frame clones alone and is incomplete. The table records some 81,000 clones, around nine tenths of them present only once. Sequenced material: unstimulated CD4+ T cells sorted from spleen or lymph node cells, taken before intestinal transplant. These receptors originate from a human donor who received an intestinal transplant.

This sequence joins TRBV6-1 and TRBJ1-6; no reliable D call. The CDR3 totals 13 residues. Deletions cut 2 bases from V and 5 bases from J, with 4 bases between. Germline values: CDR1 MNHNS, CDR2 SASEGT. CDR3 sequence reads: CASSETNNSPLHF. In DNA, the CDR3 is TGTGCCAGCAGTGAAACTAATAATTCACCCCTCCACTTT.

The chain uses TRBV5-1 and TRBJ2-7; a weak D match, TRBD2 (7 bases). V shed 0 bases and J shed 4 bases, with 17 bases lying between them. The CDR3 loop spans 16 amino acids. Per germline, CDR1 SGHRS and CDR2 YFSETQ. The DNA of the CDR3 is TGCGCCAGCAGCTTGGAGGGGGGGTTTGTAGGTTACGAGCAGTACTTC. Translating gives CASSLEGGFVGYEQYF.